This is a list of T cell receptor beta chains from one sample in a study of neoadjuvant anti-PD-1 for oral cavity cancer. Sequenced by immunoSEQ multiplex PCR; TCRdb stores in-frame clones only, minus some. The sample lists more than 9,000 clones; over 60% were seen once. Sequenced material: PBMCs, taken after nivolumab (anti-PD-1) treatment. These TCRs come from a person aged 35-79 years with oral cavity squamous cell carcinoma. CDR3s include the opening cysteine and the closing phenylalanine or tryptophan. The order of the fields is CDR3 DNA, CDR3 protein, D gene, J gene, CDR3 length, clone size, V gene. A D gene is named only where the DNA matches it firmly. Expanded clones get a size class; other rows say once, few or many, or leave the size out.

CDR3nt: TGTGCCAGCTCACGCGGCACAGCCAAGGGAGAGACCCAGTACTTC; CDR3aa: CASSRGTAKGETQYF; d_gene: .; j_gene: TRBJ2-5; len: 15; abundance: few; v_gene: TRBV18
CDR3nt: TGTGCCAGCACTTACGGGACGGTGGATCAGCCCCAGCATTTT; CDR3aa: CASTYGTVDQPQHF; d_gene: .; j_gene: TRBJ1-5; len: 14; abundance: .; v_gene: TRBV6-1
CDR3nt: TGTGCCAGCAGCTCCCTAGGGAACACTGAAGCTTTCTTT; CDR3aa: CASSSLGNTEAFF; d_gene: .; j_gene: TRBJ1-1; len: 13; abundance: few; v_gene: TRBV11-2
CDR3nt: TGTGCCAGCAGTCCAGGGGGTAGCGGGCCCCAGCATTTT; CDR3aa: CASSPGGSGPQHF; d_gene: TRBD1; j_gene: TRBJ1-5; len: 13; abundance: .; v_gene: TRBV6-1
CDR3nt: TGTGCCAGCAGTGGACAGGGGATCAATCAGCCCCAGCATTTT; CDR3aa: CASSGQGINQPQHF; d_gene: TRBD1; j_gene: TRBJ1-5; len: 14; abundance: few; v_gene: TRBV6-6
CDR3nt: TGTGCTAGTGGTTTGGTACAGGGGCTAACTGGGGCCAACGTCCTGACTTTC; CDR3aa: CASGLVQGLTGANVLTF; d_gene: TRBD1; j_gene: TRBJ2-6; len: 17; abundance: .; v_gene: TRBV12-5
CDR3nt: TGTGCCATCAGTGTGGAGCTCTACGAGCAGTACTTC; CDR3aa: CAISVELYEQYF; d_gene: .; j_gene: TRBJ2-7; len: 12; abundance: .; v_gene: TRBV10-3
CDR3nt: TGTGCCAGCAGCTTAGCGAGGTTCGGGGGCGAGCAGTACTTC; CDR3aa: CASSLARFGGEQYF; d_gene: .; j_gene: TRBJ2-7; len: 14; abundance: .; v_gene: TRBV7-2
CDR3nt: TGTGCCAGCATTAACCCCGGGTCGGGAACCGGGGAGCTGTTTTTT; CDR3aa: CASINPGSGTGELFF; d_gene: .; j_gene: TRBJ2-2; len: 15; abundance: .; v_gene: TRBV28
CDR3nt: TGTGCCAGCAGTGAAGCTAGGAGGGGGAATGGCTACACCTTC; CDR3aa: CASSEARRGNGYTF; d_gene: .; j_gene: TRBJ1-2; len: 14; abundance: few; v_gene: TRBV6-1
CDR3nt: TGTGCCAGCAGTCTCGTGGGTCCACAGAGCTCCTATAATTCACCCCTCCACTTT; CDR3aa: CASSLVGPQSSYNSPLHF; d_gene: .; j_gene: TRBJ1-6; len: 18; abundance: .; v_gene: TRBV27
CDR3nt: TGTGCCAGTGCTGGCGGGACAGGGGCCAACTACGAGCAGTACTTC; CDR3aa: CASAGGTGANYEQYF; d_gene: TRBD1; j_gene: TRBJ2-7; len: 15; abundance: .; v_gene: TRBV19
CDR3nt: TGCAGCGTTGTCGGGAGAGTTGATGAGCAGTTCTTC; CDR3aa: CSVVGRVDEQFF; d_gene: .; j_gene: TRBJ2-1; len: 12; abundance: .; v_gene: TRBV29-1
CDR3nt: TGTGCCAGCAGCTTAGAAGAAGGCCAGGCCCTCAATCAGCCCCAGCATTTT; CDR3aa: CASSLEEGQALNQPQHF; d_gene: .; j_gene: TRBJ1-5; len: 17; abundance: .; v_gene: TRBV7-9
CDR3nt: TGTGCCAGTAGTATTCAAAGTTTGCGGAACACTGAAGCTTTCTTT; CDR3aa: CASSIQSLRNTEAFF; d_gene: .; j_gene: TRBJ1-1; len: 15; abundance: few; v_gene: TRBV19
CDR3nt: TGTGCCAGCAGCCAACTAGCGGGAGGGCCAAATGAGCAGTTCTTC; CDR3aa: CASSQLAGGPNEQFF; d_gene: TRBD2; j_gene: TRBJ2-1; len: 15; abundance: .; v_gene: TRBV2
CDR3nt: TGCGCCAGCAGATCCGCAGGGAATACTGAAGCTTTCTTT; CDR3aa: CASRSAGNTEAFF; d_gene: .; j_gene: TRBJ1-1; len: 13; abundance: .; v_gene: TRBV5-1
CDR3nt: TGTGCCAGCCGTGGGGCAAACTACGAGCAGTACTTC; CDR3aa: CASRGANYEQYF; d_gene: .; j_gene: TRBJ2-7; len: 12; abundance: .; v_gene: TRBV2
CDR3nt: TGTGCCAGCACGTCGCGACAGGGGGCCGGTCAGCCCCAGCATTTT; CDR3aa: CASTSRQGAGQPQHF; d_gene: TRBD1; j_gene: TRBJ1-5; len: 15; abundance: .; v_gene: TRBV2
CDR3nt: TGTGCCAGCAGCACTCCGGGAGCCGGCTTCGAGACCCAGTACTTC; CDR3aa: CASSTPGAGFETQYF; d_gene: .; j_gene: TRBJ2-5; len: 15; abundance: .; v_gene: TRBV9
CDR3nt: TGCAGCGTTGGGCAGGGGAGCAATCAGCCCCAGCATTTT; CDR3aa: CSVGQGSNQPQHF; d_gene: .; j_gene: TRBJ1-5; len: 13; abundance: .; v_gene: TRBV29-1
CDR3nt: TGTGCCAGCAGTCCCAACTATGGCTACACCTTC; CDR3aa: CASSPNYGYTF; d_gene: .; j_gene: TRBJ1-2; len: 11; abundance: few; v_gene: TRBV28
CDR3nt: TGTGCCTCTTGGGGCGGAGGATACGAGCAGTACTTC; CDR3aa: CASWGGGYEQYF; d_gene: .; j_gene: TRBJ2-7; len: 12; abundance: .; v_gene: TRBV6-6
CDR3nt: TGTGCCAGCAGCCTTACTAGTTCGGGCACCGGGGAGCTGTTTTTT; CDR3aa: CASSLTSSGTGELFF; d_gene: .; j_gene: TRBJ2-2; len: 15; abundance: .; v_gene: TRBV6-1
CDR3nt: TGCGCCAGCAGTGAGTCGACAGCTACTCGAAACATTCAGTACTTC; CDR3aa: CASSESTATRNIQYF; d_gene: .; j_gene: TRBJ2-4; len: 15; abundance: few; v_gene: TRBV10-1
CDR3nt: TGTGCCAGCAGCCCACCCGGGACTAGTTCCGCCGAGCAGTACTTC; CDR3aa: CASSPPGTSSAEQYF; d_gene: TRBD2; j_gene: TRBJ2-7; len: 15; abundance: .; v_gene: TRBV7-9
CDR3nt: TGCGCCAGCAGCCCCTGGACAGGGAGCAACGAGCAGTACTTC; CDR3aa: CASSPWTGSNEQYF; d_gene: TRBD1; j_gene: TRBJ2-7; len: 14; abundance: .; v_gene: TRBV5-1
CDR3nt: TGCGCCAGCAGCTTTGGGACAGGGGGAAATGAAAAACTGTTTTTT; CDR3aa: CASSFGTGGNEKLFF; d_gene: TRBD1; j_gene: TRBJ1-4; len: 15; abundance: .; v_gene: TRBV5-1
CDR3nt: TGTGCCAGCAGCGTTGGGACGGGCACAGATACGCAGTATTTT; CDR3aa: CASSVGTGTDTQYF; d_gene: .; j_gene: TRBJ2-3; len: 14; abundance: .; v_gene: TRBV7-3
CDR3nt: TGCGCCAGCAGTAAGACTAGCGTAGACACCGGGGAGCTGTTTTTT; CDR3aa: CASSKTSVDTGELFF; d_gene: TRBD2; j_gene: TRBJ2-2; len: 15; abundance: few; v_gene: TRBV10-1
CDR3nt: TGTGCCAGCAGTTTACTCGAGGGACAGCTAAATGAAAAACTGTTTTTT; CDR3aa: CASSLLEGQLNEKLFF; d_gene: TRBD1; j_gene: TRBJ1-4; len: 16; abundance: few; v_gene: TRBV2
CDR3nt: TGTGCCAGTAGTATTGGGCCCGGGGTAGGGAATGAGCAGTTCTTC; CDR3aa: CASSIGPGVGNEQFF; d_gene: .; j_gene: TRBJ2-1; len: 15; abundance: few; v_gene: TRBV19
CDR3nt: TGTGCCAGCAGTTCAATGAATCAGCCCCAGCATTTT; CDR3aa: CASSSMNQPQHF; d_gene: .; j_gene: TRBJ1-5; len: 12; abundance: .; v_gene: TRBV6-1
CDR3nt: TGCAGCGTTTTTCGACAGATCGGCGAGACCCAGTACTTC; CDR3aa: CSVFRQIGETQYF; d_gene: .; j_gene: TRBJ2-5; len: 13; abundance: .; v_gene: TRBV29-1
CDR3nt: TGCAGCGCCGACGTTAGCTCTGGGGCCAACGTCCTGACTTTC; CDR3aa: CSADVSSGANVLTF; d_gene: .; j_gene: TRBJ2-6; len: 14; abundance: once; v_gene: TRBV29-1
CDR3nt: TGTGCCAGCAGTTTAGGAGAGGGTGAGCAGTTCTTC; CDR3aa: CASSLGEGEQFF; d_gene: .; j_gene: TRBJ2-1; len: 12; abundance: few; v_gene: TRBV27
CDR3nt: TGTGCCAGCAGCTTAGGTGCCGGGACAGGGACCTTCAATCAGCCCCAGCATTTT; CDR3aa: CASSLGAGTGTFNQPQHF; d_gene: TRBD1; j_gene: TRBJ1-5; len: 18; abundance: .; v_gene: TRBV7-2
CDR3nt: TGTGCCAGCAGCTGGTACAGAGTCGGGGAGCTGTTTTTT; CDR3aa: CASSWYRVGELFF; d_gene: .; j_gene: TRBJ2-2; len: 13; abundance: .; v_gene: TRBV11-2
CDR3nt: TGTGCCAGCAGCTTAGTAACAGGGTATGTTCACTTC; CDR3aa: CASSLVTGYVHF; d_gene: .; j_gene: TRBJ2-7; len: 12; abundance: .; v_gene: TRBV11-2
CDR3nt: TGTGCCAGCTCACCTTCGGGACTAGCGGCGAGCTCCTACAATGAGCAGTTCTTC; CDR3aa: CASSPSGLAASSYNEQFF; d_gene: TRBD2; j_gene: TRBJ2-1; len: 18; abundance: few; v_gene: TRBV18
CDR3nt: TGCAGCGTTGCAAAGGGAGAAGCTAACTATGGCTACACCTTC; CDR3aa: CSVAKGEANYGYTF; d_gene: .; j_gene: TRBJ1-2; len: 14; abundance: .; v_gene: TRBV29-1
CDR3nt: TGTGCCAGCACGTCCGGGACAGGGCTTCGAGAAAAACTGTTTTTT; CDR3aa: CASTSGTGLREKLFF; d_gene: TRBD1; j_gene: TRBJ1-4; len: 15; abundance: .; v_gene: TRBV2
CDR3nt: TGCGCCAGCAGCTTGGAAGGGATGGGATACGAGCAGTACTTC; CDR3aa: CASSLEGMGYEQYF; d_gene: .; j_gene: TRBJ2-7; len: 14; abundance: .; v_gene: TRBV5-1
CDR3nt: TGTGCCAGCAGCTTAATGGGCAGGGGGGATCAGCCCCAGCATTTT; CDR3aa: CASSLMGRGDQPQHF; d_gene: TRBD1; j_gene: TRBJ1-5; len: 15; abundance: .; v_gene: TRBV7-2
CDR3nt: TGTGCCAGCAGGGCCGGGCTCCACGCTTCACCCCTCCACTTT; CDR3aa: CASRAGLHASPLHF; d_gene: .; j_gene: TRBJ1-6; len: 14; abundance: .; v_gene: TRBV5-6
CDR3nt: TGTGCCATCAGAGAAGCTGTAGGTAGCCACGAGCAGTACTTC; CDR3aa: CAIREAVGSHEQYF; d_gene: .; j_gene: TRBJ2-7; len: 14; abundance: few; v_gene: TRBV10-3
CDR3nt: TGTGCCAGCAGCTTCCAGGGGGAACTAGAGACCCAGTACTTC; CDR3aa: CASSFQGELETQYF; d_gene: TRBD1; j_gene: TRBJ2-5; len: 14; abundance: .; v_gene: TRBV5-6
CDR3nt: TGTGCCAGTAGTACGGGACAGCCCCCGAATGGCTACACCTTC; CDR3aa: CASSTGQPPNGYTF; d_gene: TRBD1; j_gene: TRBJ1-2; len: 14; abundance: few; v_gene: TRBV19
CDR3nt: TGCGCCAGCAGCTTGGGACGGCTCCAGGTGGACGAGCAGTACTTC; CDR3aa: CASSLGRLQVDEQYF; d_gene: .; j_gene: TRBJ2-7; len: 15; abundance: .; v_gene: TRBV5-1